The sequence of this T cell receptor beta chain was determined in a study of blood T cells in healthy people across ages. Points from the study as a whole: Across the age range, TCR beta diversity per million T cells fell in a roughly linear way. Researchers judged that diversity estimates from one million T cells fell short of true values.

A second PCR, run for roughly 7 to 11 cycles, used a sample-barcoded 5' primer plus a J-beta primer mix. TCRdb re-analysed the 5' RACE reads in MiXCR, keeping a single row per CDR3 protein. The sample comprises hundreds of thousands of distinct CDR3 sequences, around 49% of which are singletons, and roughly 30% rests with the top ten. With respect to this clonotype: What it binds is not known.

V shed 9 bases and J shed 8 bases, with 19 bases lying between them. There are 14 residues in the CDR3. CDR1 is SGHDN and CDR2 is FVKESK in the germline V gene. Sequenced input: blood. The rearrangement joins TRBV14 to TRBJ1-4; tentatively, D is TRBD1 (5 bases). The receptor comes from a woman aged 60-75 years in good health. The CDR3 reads CARPRGEKPEKLFF. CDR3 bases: TGTGCCAGACCCCGAGGGGAGAAGCCCGAAAAACTGTTTTTT.